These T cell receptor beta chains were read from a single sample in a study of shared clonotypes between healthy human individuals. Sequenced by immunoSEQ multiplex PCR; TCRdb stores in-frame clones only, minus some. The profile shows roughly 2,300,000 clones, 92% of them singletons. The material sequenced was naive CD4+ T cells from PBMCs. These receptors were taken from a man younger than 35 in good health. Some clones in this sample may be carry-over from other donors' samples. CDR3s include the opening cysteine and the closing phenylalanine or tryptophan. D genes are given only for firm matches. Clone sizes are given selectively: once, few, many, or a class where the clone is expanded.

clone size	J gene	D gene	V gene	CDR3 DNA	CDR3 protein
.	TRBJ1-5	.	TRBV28	TGTGCCAGCACCGCAACCTCGGGTTATAGCAATCAGCCCCAGCATTTT	CASTATSGYSNQPQHF
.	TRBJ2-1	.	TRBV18	TGTGCCAGCTCACGCGACTTGAACTCCTACAATGAGCAGTTCTTC	CASSRDLNSYNEQFF
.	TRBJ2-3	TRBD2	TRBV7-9	TGTGCCAGCAGCCTAGCGGGAGGGCCAGGGGGAGATACGCAGTATTTT	CASSLAGGPGGDTQYF
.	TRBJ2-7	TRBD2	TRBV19	TGTGCCAGTAGTCCTCTAGCGGGAGCCCGCGAGCAGTACTTC	CASSPLAGAREQYF
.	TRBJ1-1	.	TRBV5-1	TGCGCCAGCAGCTTGGCCTTGACAGCCATGAACACTGAAGCTTTCTTT	CASSLALTAMNTEAFF
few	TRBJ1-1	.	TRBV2	TGTGCCAGCAGCAAGGACAGATTGAACACTGAAGCTTTCTTT	CASSKDRLNTEAFF
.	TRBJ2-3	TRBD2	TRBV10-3	TGTGCCACTGGACTAGCGGGAGATCGGGGCACAGATACGCAGTATTTT	CATGLAGDRGTDTQYF
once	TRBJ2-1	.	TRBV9	TGTGCCAGCAGCGTAGTATCAGGGAACAATGAGCAGTTCTTC	CASSVVSGNNEQFF
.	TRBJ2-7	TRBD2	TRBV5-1	TGCGCCAGCAGCTTGGCCGCTAGCGGGGTGTCCTACGAGCAGTACTTC	CASSLAASGVSYEQYF
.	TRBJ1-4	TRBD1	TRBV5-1	TGCGCCAGCAGCTTGGCAGGGGGCGTCGGAAAACTGTTTTTT	CASSLAGGVGKLFF
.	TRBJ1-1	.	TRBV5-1	TGCGCCAGCAGCTTGGCCCCGGGAACTGAAGCTTTCTTT	CASSLAPGTEAFF
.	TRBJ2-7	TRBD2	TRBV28	TGTGCCAGCAGTTCCCTCGGACTAGTCTACGAGCAGTACTTC	CASSSLGLVYEQYF
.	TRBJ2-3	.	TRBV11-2	TGTGCCAGCAGCTTCGGACGGGGCACAGATACGCAGTATTTT	CASSFGRGTDTQYF
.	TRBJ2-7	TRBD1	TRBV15	TGTGCCACCAGCAGAAGACTCGGGACAGGGTATCAGGACTACGAGCAGTACTTC	CATSRRLGTGYQDYEQYF
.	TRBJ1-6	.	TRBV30	TGTGCCTGGAGTTCAAATTCACCCCTCCACTTT	CAWSSNSPLHF
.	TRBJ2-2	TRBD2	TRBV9	TGTGCCAGCAGCGTAGGGCAAGCGGGAGCGGCCGGGGAGCTGTTTTTT	CASSVGQAGAAGELFF
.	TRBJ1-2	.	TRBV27	TGTGCCAGCAGTCCCACCACCAACTATGGCTACACCTTC	CASSPTTNYGYTF
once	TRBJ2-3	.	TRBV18	TGTGCCAGCCTAACGGCCAGGGGCACAGATACGCAGTATTTT	CASLTARGTDTQYF
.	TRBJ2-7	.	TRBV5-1	TGCGCCAGCAGCTCGGGACCTACCGGCGAGCAGTACTTC	CASSSGPTGEQYF
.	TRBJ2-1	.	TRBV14	TGTGCCAGCAGCTTTAGCGGTTTGAAGACCAATGAGCAGTTCTTC	CASSFSGLKTNEQFF
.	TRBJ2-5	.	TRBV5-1	TGCGCCAGCAGCTTTTACGAAGAGACCCAGTACTTC	CASSFYEETQYF
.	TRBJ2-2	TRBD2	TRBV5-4	TGTGCCAGCAGCTTGGGGCTAGCGGGAGCCCCCGGGGAGCTGTTTTTT	CASSLGLAGAPGELFF
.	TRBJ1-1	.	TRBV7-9	TGTGCCAGCAGCTTAGCGGTGGAGGTATTCGCTGAAGCTTTCTTT	CASSLAVEVFAEAFF
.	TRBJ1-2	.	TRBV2	TGTGCCAGCAGTGATAGGAGGCGGGGAATTAACTATGGCTACACCTTC	CASSDRRRGINYGYTF
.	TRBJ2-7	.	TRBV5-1	TGCGCCAGCAGCCGGTTACAGGGATACGAGCAGTACTTC	CASSRLQGYEQYF
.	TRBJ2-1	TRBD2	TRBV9	TGTGCCAGCAGCGTAGATCCTAGCGGGATCAATGAGCAGTTCTTC	CASSVDPSGINEQFF
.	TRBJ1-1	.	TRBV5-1	TGCGCCAGCAGCTATGGGACTTTAGGTAAGTCTGAAGCTTTCTTT	CASSYGTLGKSEAFF
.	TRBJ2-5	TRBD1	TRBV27	TGTGCCAGCAGGACAGGGAAGCGAACCCAGTACTTC	CASRTGKRTQYF
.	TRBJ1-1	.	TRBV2	TGTGCCAGCATCGAAGGTTCGGGGAACACTGAAGCTTTCTTT	CASIEGSGNTEAFF
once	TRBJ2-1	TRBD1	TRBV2	TGTGCCAGCAGTGTAGGGACAGGGGCTCATGAGCAGTTCTTC	CASSVGTGAHEQFF
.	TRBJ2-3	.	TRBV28	TGTGCCAGCAGTTTACAATTTTTTTCGGGAGCAGATACGCAGTATTTT	CASSLQFFSGADTQYF
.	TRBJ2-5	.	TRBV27	TGTGCCAGCAGGGACCAAGAGACCCAGTACTTC	CASRDQETQYF
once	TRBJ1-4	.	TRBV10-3	TGTGCCACCGGAACGCAGCTTGCAACTAATGAAAAACTGTTTTTT	CATGTQLATNEKLFF
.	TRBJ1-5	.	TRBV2	TGTGCCAGCAGTGATGGGCAGGTGGCCGGGCAGCCCCAGCATTTT	CASSDGQVAGQPQHF
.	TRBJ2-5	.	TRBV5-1	TGCGCCAGCAGCTTGGACTCGGGGCAAGAGACCCAGTACTTC	CASSLDSGQETQYF
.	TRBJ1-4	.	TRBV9	TGTGCCAGCCAACGGGGGGAGGATGAAAAACTGTTTTTT	CASQRGEDEKLFF